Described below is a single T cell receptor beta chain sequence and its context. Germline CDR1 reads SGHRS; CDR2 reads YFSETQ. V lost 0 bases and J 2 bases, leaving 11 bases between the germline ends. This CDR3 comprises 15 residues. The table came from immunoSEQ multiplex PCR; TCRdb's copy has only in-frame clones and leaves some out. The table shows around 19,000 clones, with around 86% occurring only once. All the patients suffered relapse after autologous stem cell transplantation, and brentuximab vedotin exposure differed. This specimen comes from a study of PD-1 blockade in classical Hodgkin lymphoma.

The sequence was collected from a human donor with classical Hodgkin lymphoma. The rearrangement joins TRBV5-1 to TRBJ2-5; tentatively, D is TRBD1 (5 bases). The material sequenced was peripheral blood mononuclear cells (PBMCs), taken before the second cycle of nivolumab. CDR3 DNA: TGCGCCAGCAGCTTGGAGGGGCAGGAACAAGAGACCCAGTACTTC. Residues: CASSLEGQEQETQYF.